This passage covers 23 T cell receptor beta chains from one sample sequenced in a study of response to subunit inactivated influenza vaccine. TCRdb passed the RT-PCR reads through MiXCR, listing each CDR3 protein once. This repertoire shows about 520,000 distinct CDR3 sequences, around 25% found once; its top ten account for about 1.9%. The source was CD4+ T cells sorted from PBMCs, collected about 5 days after vaccination. These receptors were taken from a man aged 50 or older who received an inactivated influenza vaccine.

In its sample, this clonotype was seen a few times. The J gene is TRBJ2-7, the V gene TRBV20-1; TRBD1 matches at 8 bases. V shed 0 bases and J 3 bases; nucleotides not matched to a gene: 4. This CDR3 comprises 14 residues. Per germline, CDR1 DFQATT and CDR2 SNEGSKA (reference sequence). The CDR3 loop is CSARDRDRNYEQYF. The CDR3 DNA sequence: TGCAGTGCTAGAGATCGGGACAGGAACTACGAGCAGTACTTC.

This clonotype was counted ten times or more. This chain uses TRBV20-1 with TRBJ2-7; 12 bases fit TRBD1. Germline V gives CDR1 DFQATT, CDR2 SNEGSKA (reference sequence). The CDR3 is made up of 14 amino acids. The V gene end was trimmed by 2 bases and the J gene end by 7 bases; junction bases not matched to a gene: 6. CDR3 amino acids: CSARKGQGAYEQYF. DNA for the CDR3: TGCAGTGCTAGAAAGGGACAGGGGGCTTATGAGCAGTACTTC.

This clonotype was seen just once. V usage is TRBV6-2 or TRBV6-3 and J usage is TRBJ2-7; D may be TRBD2 (6 bases). The CDR3 loop spans 13 amino acids. CDR1 MNHEY and CDR2 SVGEGT come from the germline V gene. The V gene lost 5 bases and the J gene lost 4 bases, with 12 bases spanning the gap. The CDR3 DNA is TGTGCCAGCAGTAAGGGAGGTCTTTACGAGCAGTACTTC. It encodes CASSKGGLYEQYF.

This rearrangement joins TRBV18 to TRBJ2-1; D is unclear. From germline, CDR1 is KGHSH and CDR2 LQKENI. The CDR3 length is 14 residues. V lost 3 bases and J 11 bases, leaving 17 bases between the germline ends. CDR3 residues: CASSPLLGLEKQFF. CDR3 nucleotide sequence: TGTGCCAGCTCACCTTTGCTTGGTCTGGAGAAGCAGTTCTTC.

There are a few counts of this clonotype. This chain uses TRBV20-1 with TRBJ2-1, with TRBD1 identical over 7 bases. The V gene's germline CDR1 is DFQATT and CDR2 SNEGSKA (reference sequence). V shed 5 bases, J shed 0 bases, and the junction held 10 bases outside the gene matches. The CDR3 consists of 16 residues. CDR3 in DNA: TGCAGTGCTCGCATTAGGGGGACAGCCTCCTACAATGAGCAGTTCTTC. It specifies CSARIRGTASYNEQFF.

This sequence joins TRBV25-1 and TRBJ2-5, with D tentatively TRBD2 (5 bases). The germline V and J ends were trimmed by 3 bases and 0 bases, with 11 bases remaining between them. The CDR3 runs to 15 residues. Looked up from germline, CDR1 is MGHDK and CDR2 is SYGVNS. The chain's CDR3 is CASSESQDYQETQYF. CDR3 in DNA: TGTGCCAGCAGTGAGTCCCAGGACTACCAAGAGACCCAGTACTTC.

The chain carries TRBV6-2 or TRBV6-3 and TRBJ2-3, with D unclear. Trimming removed 2 bases at V and 6 bases at J, with 12 bases between. The CDR3 covers 14 residues. Germline lookup yields CDR1 MNHEY and CDR2 SVGEGT. CDR3 residues: CASSYARIGDTQYF. The CDR3 nucleotides read TGTGCCAGCAGTTACGCCCGTATCGGGGATACGCAGTATTTT.

This clonotype was seen a handful of times. This chain links TRBV20-1 with TRBJ2-5; the match to TRBD2 covers 7 bases. V dropped 2 bases and J dropped 1; count of bases not matched to a gene: 10. Germline CDR1 DFQATT, CDR2 SNEGSKA (reference sequence). The CDR3 extends over 16 amino acids. CDR3 nucleotides: TGCAGTGCTAGACAGGATAGACTAGCCGTCCAAGAGACCCAGTACTTC. Encoded protein: CSARQDRLAVQETQYF.

V is TRBV10-3 and J is TRBJ1-1; no clear D gene. CDR1 and CDR2 (germline): ENHRY, SYGVKD. This CDR3 contains 14 residues. Trimming removed 3 bases from V and 3 bases from J, with 11 bases in between. Here the CDR3 reads CAISDPNGYTEAFF. The CDR3 DNA follows: TGTGCCATCAGTGATCCCAATGGGTACACTGAAGCTTTCTTT.

The CDR3 DNA is TGCGCCAGCAGCGTATCAGCCGGTGAAAAACTGTTTTTT. Translating gives CASSVSAGEKLFF. This sequence joins TRBV5-1 and TRBJ1-4; D not certain. The CDR3 runs to 13 residues. CDR1 and CDR2 from the germline V gene are SGHRS and YFSETQ. Trimming took 4 bases from V and 7 from J, leaving 11 bases between them.

In this sample, this clonotype turned up a few times. The chain employs TRBV7-9 and TRBJ2-1; D unclear. Trimming took 3 bases from V and 2 from J, leaving 8 bases between them. Germline CDR1 is SEHNR and CDR2 is FQNEAQ (reference sequence). The CDR3 is made up of 14 amino acids. CDR3 sequence: CASSLAPAYNEQFF. CDR3 bases: TGTGCCAGCAGCTTGGCGCCGGCCTACAATGAGCAGTTCTTC.

The genes are TRBV5-1 and TRBJ2-7; TRBD2 matches at 9 bases. Germline-derived CDR1 and CDR2 are SGHRS and YFSETQ. V gave up 4 bases and J gave up 6 bases; unmatched junction bases: 11. This CDR3 contains 15 residues. The CDR3 here is CASSTGTSFATEQYF. The CDR3 region has the DNA TGCGCCAGCAGCACCGGGACTAGCTTTGCGACCGAGCAGTACTTC.

This clonotype was recorded at least ten times. The chain links TRBV12-3 or TRBV12-4 to TRBJ2-7; D is ambiguous. The CDR3 contains 12 residues. V lost 6 bases, J lost 6 bases, and 12 bases lay in between. The CDR3 region is CASRSLIGEQYF. The CDR3 bases are TGTGCCAGCAGATCCCTCATAGGCGAGCAGTACTTC.

In this sample, this clonotype turned up a few times. The chain combines TRBV20-1 with TRBJ2-1; no definite D call. V lost 0 bases to trimming and J lost 11 bases, with 11 bases between them. CDR3 length equals 12 residues. Germline V gene sequence: CDR1 DFQATT, CDR2 SNEGSKA (reference sequence). DNA of the CDR3: TGCAGTGCTAGAGATACCGAGGTACAGCAGTTCTTC. It specifies CSARDTEVQQFF.

This chain joins TRBV6-2 or TRBV6-3 and TRBJ2-7; D gene ambiguous. V was clipped by 6 bases and J by 2 bases, with 5 bases between them. This CDR3 contains 11 residues. Germline CDR1 MNHEY, CDR2 SVGEGT. The CDR3 here is CASRETYEQYF. CDR3 nucleotides: TGTGCCAGCAGAGAAACCTACGAGCAGTACTTC.

This clonotype has a handful of counts. The chain couples TRBV14 to TRBJ2-7; D assignment may be TRBD1 or TRBD2 (5 bases each). The CDR3 totals 16 residues. Germline-derived CDR1 and CDR2 are SGHDN and FVKESK. The V gene lost 4 bases and the J gene lost 3 bases, with 19 bases spanning the gap. CDR3: CASSLVGQADVYEQYF. DNA for the CDR3: TGTGCCAGCAGCCTCGTGGGGCAAGCGGACGTCTACGAGCAGTACTTC.

This clonotype was seen more than once but under ten times. The V gene is TRBV29-1, the J gene TRBJ2-5; D unresolved. CDR3 size: 15 residues. CDR1 is SQVTM, CDR2 ANQGSEA, per germline. Trimming cost V 3 bases and J 2 bases, with 16 bases left between them. The CDR3 nucleotides read TGCAGCGTTGAGGCAGACGATGGAGCGCAAGAGACCCAGTACTTC. It translates to CSVEADDGAQETQYF. The complete variable domain, with remaining parts taken from reference TRBV29-1 and TRBJ2-5, reads SAVISQKPSRDICQRGTSLTIQCQVDSQVTMMFWYRQQPGQSLTLIATANQGSEATYESGFVIDKFPISRPNLTFSTLTVSNMSPEDSSIYLCSVEADDGAQETQYFGPGTRLLVL.

The sample holds a few counts of this clonotype. This chain uses TRBV20-1 with TRBJ2-1; 10 nucleotides align to TRBD2. V gave up 5 bases and J gave up 11 bases; unmatched junction bases: 15. The germline V gene encodes CDR1 DFQATT and CDR2 SNEGSKA (reference sequence). The CDR3 length is 15 residues. The chain's CDR3 is CSAPPLSGRRPKQFF. The CDR3 bases are TGCAGTGCTCCCCCCCTTAGCGGGAGGCGGCCAAAGCAGTTCTTC.

This clonotype has ten or more counts. This sequence joins TRBV12-3 or TRBV12-4 and TRBJ1-1; possible D gene TRBD1, 5 bases. Trimming left V 4 bases short and J 1 base short, with 7 bases between. The CDR3 is 13 residues long. CDR3 protein: CASSWDGNTEAFF. CDR3 coding DNA: TGTGCCAGCAGTTGGGACGGGAACACTGAAGCTTTCTTT.

Ten or more counts support this clonotype. V is TRBV28 and J is TRBJ2-7; no definite D call. There are 12 residues in the CDR3. The V gene's germline CDR1 is MDHEN and CDR2 SYDVKM. Trimming removed 5 bases at V and 3 bases at J, with 8 bases between. The CDR3 sequence is CASSPTNYEQYF. The CDR3 nucleotides are TGTGCCAGCAGTCCGACCAACTACGAGCAGTACTTC.

The chain joins TRBV5-6 to TRBJ1-2, with D uncertain. The CDR3 covers 16 residues. Trimming pared 5 bases from V and 4 bases from J, leaving 21 bases between. Per the germline V gene, CDR1 is SGHDT and CDR2 is YYEEEE. In DNA, the CDR3 is TGTGCCAGCAGATACGGGCGAGGGCGAGGGTCCTATGGCTACACCTTC. It yields the protein CASRYGRGRGSYGYTF.

J is TRBJ1-1 and V is TRBV4-2, with D tentatively TRBD1 (6 bases). The ends were cut back, 3 bases at V and 1 base at J, with 12 bases in the middle. The CDR3 is made up of 15 amino acids. Germline CDR1 and CDR2: LGHNA and YNFKEQ. CDR3 bases: TGTGCCAGCAGCCATCAAGGAGGGGGGAACACTGAAGCTTTCTTT. This sequence encodes CASSHQGGGNTEAFF.

The gene calls are TRBV29-1 and TRBJ2-1; D may be TRBD2 (6 bases). The CDR3 runs 15 residues. Germline V gives CDR1 SQVTM, CDR2 ANQGSEA. V lost 2 bases and J 0 bases, leaving 11 bases between the germline ends. CDR3 sequence (DNA): TGCAGCGTTGAATCGGGGGAGAGCTCCTACAATGAGCAGTTCTTC. Its translation is CSVESGESSYNEQFF.